Each of the 13 T cell receptor beta chains below was sequenced from the same sample in a study of shared T cell receptors in the human thymus. Some clones are missing from TCRdb's copy, which holds only in-frame ones; the method was immunoSEQ multiplex PCR. Of roughly 550,000 clones in the sample, 75% to 85% were seen once. The same sample was also studied in work on human thymus T cells.

The sequenced sample was thymocytes. All receptors come from a boy less than two years old with a congenital heart defect.

This chain connects TRBV6-1 to TRBJ2-5, with 8 positions matching TRBD2. J lost 0 bases, V lost 6 bases, and 6 bases had no gene match. Germline CDR1 and CDR2: MNHNS and SASEGT. This CDR3 is 15 amino acids long. This CDR3 reads CASRGLVKYQETQYF. The CDR3 bases are TGTGCCAGCAGGGGACTAGTAAAGTACCAAGAGACCCAGTACTTC.

J is TRBJ2-1 and V is TRBV29-1, with 9 nucleotides matching TRBD2. V dropped 4 bases and J dropped 8; count of bases not matched to a gene: 12. Germline assignment: CDR1 SQVTM and CDR2 ANQGSEA. This CDR3 contains 15 residues. The CDR3 sequence: CSVVAREGREDEQFF. CDR3 in DNA: TGCAGCGTTGTGGCGCGGGAGGGCCGAGAGGATGAGCAGTTCTTC.

Comment on this clone: The sample holds other DNA sequences that translate to the same CDR3. The rearrangement links TRBV5-5 to TRBJ2-7; TRBD2 matches 11 bases. Per germline, CDR1 SGHKS and CDR2 YYEKEE (reference sequence). The J segment lost 4 bases and the V segment lost 1 base, leaving 7 bases of the junction unmatched. The CDR3 covers 16 residues. The CDR3: CASSLPRGLADYEQYF. DNA for the CDR3: TGTGCCAGCAGCTTGCCCCGGGGACTAGCGGATTACGAGCAGTACTTC.

CDR3 region: CASSIDRGSYEQYF. CDR3 sequence (DNA): TGTGCCAGTAGTATCGACAGGGGGTCCTACGAGCAGTACTTC. The V and J genes are TRBV19 and TRBJ2-7; TRBD1 aligns across 9 bases. This CDR3 is built from 14 residues. Per germline, CDR1 LNHDA and CDR2 SQIVND (reference sequence). V was clipped by 3 bases and J by 1 base; unmatched bases: 1.

This clone came up once. CDR3 amino acids: CAWSVRREEVNEQFF. CDR3 in DNA: TGTGCCTGGAGTGTACGGCGGGAGGAAGTCAATGAGCAGTTCTTC. The chain carries TRBV30 and TRBJ2-1; 8 nucleotides line up with TRBD2. Germline V gene data show CDR1 as GTSNPN and CDR2 as SVGIG (reference sequence). CDR3 size: 15 residues. The junction had 7 bases not matched to a gene; V was cut back by 0 bases and J by 6 bases.

J is TRBJ2-2 and V is TRBV7-2; TRBD1 might be the D (6 bases). The CDR3 is made up of 15 amino acids. CDR1 and CDR2 from the germline V gene are SGHTA and FQGNSA. V lost 1 base and J lost 4, with 10 bases in between. The CDR3 here is CASSLVAGATGELFF. For the CDR3, the DNA is TGTGCCAGCAGCTTAGTTGCAGGGGCCACCGGGGAGCTGTTTTTT.

The chain has TRBV27 and TRBJ2-7; tentatively, D is TRBD2 (6 bases). Per germline, CDR1 MNHEY and CDR2 SMNVEV (reference sequence). V was clipped by 3 bases and J by 5 bases, with 17 bases between them. There are 15 residues in the CDR3. The CDR3 here is CASSLSGSGDHEQYF. Here the CDR3 DNA reads TGTGCCAGCAGTTTGTCTGGTTCGGGGGACCACGAGCAGTACTTC.

The chain couples TRBV14 to TRBJ2-5; D is perhaps TRBD2 (6 bases). This CDR3 is 18 amino acids long. V was clipped by 2 bases and J by 1 base, with 20 bases between them. Germline assignment: CDR1 SGHDN and CDR2 FVKESK. The CDR3 loop reads CASSQNSSGTPAQETQYF. As DNA, the CDR3 is TGTGCCAGCAGCCAAAACTCTTCCGGGACTCCAGCCCAAGAGACCCAGTACTTC.

This chain connects TRBV6-1 to TRBJ1-5; D is uncertain. There are 15 residues in the CDR3. V was cut by 6 bases and J by 3 bases, with 15 bases left in between. Germline lookup yields CDR1 MNHNS and CDR2 SASEGT. CDR3 nucleotides: TGTGCCAGCAGCGCACCCCCGGGTTCCAATCAGCCCCAGCATTTT. Translating gives CASSAPPGSNQPQHF.

This clone appeared a few times. The chain is built from TRBV19 and TRBJ1-4; D remains ambiguous. This CDR3 has 15 amino acids. In germline, CDR1 is LNHDA, CDR2 SQIVND (reference sequence). The V and J ends lost 5 bases and 3 bases respectively, with 13 bases between them. CDR3 loop: CASSRRAWANEKLFF. For the CDR3, the DNA is TGTGCCAGTAGTCGGCGGGCTTGGGCTAATGAAAAACTGTTTTTT.

The J gene is TRBJ2-5, the V gene TRBV27, with D perhaps matching TRBD1 (6 bases). There are 16 residues in the CDR3. The germline gives CDR1 MNHEY, CDR2 SMNVEV (reference sequence). V lost 6 bases to trimming and J lost 2 bases, with 19 bases between them. CDR3 DNA sequence: TGTGCCAGCAGCCCCGGGACGAGGGGGTTGCAAGAGACCCAGTACTTC. Translation gives CASSPGTRGLQETQYF.

This chain joins TRBV27 and TRBJ2-5; 7 bases are a match to TRBD1. The germline V gene has CDR1 MNHEY and CDR2 SMNVEV (reference sequence). V shed 9 bases and J 1 base; nucleotides not matched to a gene: 5. This CDR3 has 13 residues. As DNA, the CDR3 is TGTGCCAGAAGGGGGCGCCGCCAAGAGACCCAGTACTTC. Translating gives CARRGRRQETQYF.

The V and J genes are TRBV4-3 and TRBJ2-5; TRBD2 agrees at 9 bases. Per the germline V gene, CDR1 is LGHNA and CDR2 is YSLEER. This CDR3 contains 17 residues. Unmatched junction bases numbered 6, after V lost 0 bases and J lost 1 base. As DNA, the CDR3 is TGCGCCAGCAGCCAAGAAGGCGGGAGGGGCCCCCAAGAGACCCAGTACTTC. Its protein is CASSQEGGRGPQETQYF.